The 26 T cell receptor beta chains given below trace back to one sample, sequenced in a study of patients and donors after allogeneic stem cell transplantation. TCRdb redid the calling of the RT-PCR reads with MiXCR, one entry per CDR3 protein. The data show some 200,000 distinct CDR3 sequences, with roughly two fifths seen just once and 30% to 35% held by the top ten. The sequencing input was blood, either unsorted or a sorted T cell fraction (not recorded which). These TCRs come from a human donor who was either an allogeneic HSCT recipient or a stem cell or donor lymphocyte infusion donor (not recorded which). It is not recorded whose cells these are; they may come from a transplant donor.

This clonotype was detected only a few times. V gene TRBV10-3 combines with J gene TRBJ1-2; D gene uncertain. CDR1 and CDR2 from the germline V gene are ENHRY and SYGVKD. The CDR3 totals 14 residues. V shed 2 bases and J shed 8 bases, with 15 bases lying between them. Written as DNA, the CDR3 is TGTGCCATCAGTGAGATAAATCCTGAGGAGGGCTACACCTTC. Translating gives CAISEINPEEGYTF.

The chain carries TRBV28 and TRBJ1-2; D is possibly TRBD1 (6 bases). The V end lost 9 bases, the J end lost 8 bases, and 13 bases lay between the germline ends. Germline values: CDR1 MDHEN, CDR2 SYDVKM. The CDR3 is made up of 11 amino acids. The CDR3 DNA reads as TGTGCCAGTGGGGGGGCAGGAGGCTACACCTTC. This gives the protein CASGGAGGYTF.

The chain combines TRBV12-3 or TRBV12-4 with TRBJ1-1; D is uncertain. V was pared by 6 bases and J by 6 bases, with 11 bases between. CDR3 length: 12 amino acids. CDR3 nucleotides: TGTGCCAGCAGCACCGCGGGCGCTGAAGCTTTCTTT. It yields the protein CASSTAGAEAFF.

The chain combines TRBV7-8 with TRBJ1-6; 8 bases are a match to TRBD1. The CDR3 spans 16 residues. The trim removed 1 base at V and 5 bases at J, leaving 4 bases unmatched. Germline V CDR1 and CDR2: SGHVS, FQNEAQ. CDR3 sequence reads: CASSLEGQGNNSPLHF. The DNA of the CDR3 is TGTGCCAGCAGCTTAGAAGGACAGGGTAATAATTCACCCCTCCACTTT.

CDR3 nucleotide sequence: TGTGCCAGCAGTTGGGGACTAGCGGCAAATCAAGAGACCCAGTACTTC. Encoded protein: CASSWGLAANQETQYF. The rearrangement links TRBV6-2 or TRBV6-3 to TRBJ2-5, with TRBD2 matching over 11 bases. The J segment lost 2 bases and the V segment lost 4 bases, leaving 6 bases of the junction unmatched. In germline, CDR1 is MNHEY, CDR2 SVGEGT. The CDR3 runs to 16 residues.

This clonotype was found a few times. V usage is TRBV12-3 or TRBV12-4 and J usage is TRBJ1-2, with D perhaps TRBD1 (5 bases). The V end was cut by 3 bases, the J end by 4 bases, with 9 bases between. CDR3 size: 13 residues. The CDR3 DNA follows: TGTGCCAGCAGTTTTTCGGACACCTATGGCTACACCTTC. It specifies CASSFSDTYGYTF.

The sample holds a few counts of this clonotype. The CDR3 region is CASSLEGLRNQPQHF. Here the CDR3 DNA reads TGTGCCAGCAGTTTGGAGGGACTAAGAAATCAGCCCCAGCATTTT. The rearrangement joins TRBV12-3 or TRBV12-4 to TRBJ1-5; D is possibly TRBD1 (5 bases). The CDR3 has 15 amino acids. The V end was cut by 3 bases, the J end by 4 bases, with 13 bases between.

The V and J genes are TRBV27 and TRBJ2-1; D is possibly TRBD1 (6 bases). Germline V gene sequence: CDR1 MNHEY, CDR2 SMNVEV (reference sequence). The V end was cut by 8 bases, the J end by 3 bases, with 14 bases between. This CDR3 comprises 14 residues. The CDR3: CASATGLHYNEQFF. CDR3 nucleotides: TGTGCCAGCGCAACAGGGCTCCACTACAATGAGCAGTTCTTC.

This chain joins TRBV5-6 and TRBJ1-1; D is possibly TRBD1 (5 bases). The CDR3 length is 14 residues. Germline V gene sequence: CDR1 SGHDT, CDR2 YYEEEE. V lost 4 bases to trimming and J lost 6 bases, with 16 bases between them. CDR3 in amino acids: CASSRGYGWAEAFF. In DNA form, the CDR3 reads TGTGCCAGCAGCCGGGGCTATGGATGGGCTGAAGCTTTCTTT.

This clonotype was counted a few times. For the CDR3, the DNA is TGTGCCAGCGCCCAAAGCGGACCAGCATCCTACGAGCAGTACTTC. Protein: CASAQSGPASYEQYF. The chain employs TRBV6-1 and TRBJ2-7, with D possibly matching TRBD2 (5 bases). The CDR3 totals 15 residues. Germline CDR1 is MNHNS and CDR2 is SASEGT. With 8 bases removed from V and 1 base from J, the gap between germline ends came to 18 bases.

This clonotype came up a few times. The chain has TRBV5-8 and TRBJ1-2; no firm D call. This CDR3 spans 19 amino acids. The V end was cut by 4 bases, the J end by 0 bases, with 25 bases between. Germline CDR1 SGHTS, CDR2 YDEGEE. CDR3 DNA sequence: TGTGCCAGCAGCCCCCAGGACTCCTTAATCCGTTTAGCTAACTATGGCTACACCTTC. This gives the protein CASSPQDSLIRLANYGYTF.

This sequence joins TRBV6-5 and TRBJ1-1; the D gene is possibly TRBD1 (6 bases). The CDR3 runs 15 residues. Germline CDR1 is MNHEY and CDR2 is SVGAGI. The V end was cut by 8 bases, the J end by 0 bases, with 16 bases between. The CDR3 loop is CASSRPQGLNTEAFF. As DNA, the CDR3 is TGTGCCAGCTCCCGCCCCCAGGGGTTGAACACTGAAGCTTTCTTT.

On this clonotype: Because the CDR3 is missing its conserved closing phenylalanine or tryptophan, this is likely a read error. V usage is TRBV24-1 and J usage is TRBJ1-1; tentatively, D is TRBD1 (5 bases). This CDR3 spans 13 amino acids. The V end was cut by 7 bases, the J end by 3 bases, with 11 bases between. CDR1 and CDR2 (germline): KGHDR, SFDVKD. This CDR3 is CATRQDPYTEAFL. CDR3 sequence (DNA): TGTGCCACCAGACAGGACCCGTACACTGAAGCTTTCCTT.

This chain connects TRBV4-3 to TRBJ2-1; 7 positions agree with TRBD2. This CDR3 has 16 amino acids. V lost 4 bases and J lost 3; bases outside the gene matches: 9. In germline, CDR1 is LGHNA, CDR2 YSLEER. CDR3 bases: TGCGCCAGCAGCCCCCGAGGCCTAGCGGACTACAATGAGCAGTTCTTC. Translating gives CASSPRGLADYNEQFF.

There are many counts of this clonotype. The V and J genes are TRBV13 and TRBJ2-1; 7 bases match TRBD1. CDR1 PRHDT and CDR2 FYEKMQ come from the germline V gene (reference sequence). Germline trimming cut 5 bases from V and 3 bases from J; bases unmatched to any gene: 13. The CDR3 covers 17 residues. The DNA of the CDR3 is TGTGCCAGCAGCCCCAGTCTCTGGACAGGAAGCTACAATGAGCAGTTCTTC. Amino acids: CASSPSLWTGSYNEQFF. The full variable domain, completed using reference TRBV13 and TRBJ2-1, is AAGVIQSPRHLIKEKRETATLKCYPIPRHDTVYWYQQGPGQDPQFLISFYEKMQSDKGSIPDRFSAQQFSDYHSELNMSSLELGDSALYFCASSPSLWTGSYNEQFFGPGTRLTVL.

This clonotype was seen only a few times. This chain connects TRBV6-5 to TRBJ2-7; no definite D call. Germline CDR1 and CDR2: MNHEY and SVGAGI. This CDR3 has 11 residues. Trimming cost V 8 bases and J 3 bases, with 8 bases left between them. In nucleotides, the CDR3 is TGTGCCAGCGGCGGATTCTACGAGCAGTACTTC. As protein: CASGGFYEQYF.

This clonotype appeared a few times. The chain combines TRBV7-2 with TRBJ1-2; no definite D call. Germline V CDR1 and CDR2: SGHTA, FQGNSA. V lost 5 bases and J 10 bases, leaving 23 bases between the germline ends. The CDR3 is 15 residues long. The CDR3 sequence: CASSLSSQAYDDYTF. The DNA of the CDR3 is TGTGCCAGCAGCCTCTCCAGCCAAGCCTACGATGACTACACCTTC.

V is TRBV29-1 and J is TRBJ2-2; 12 nucleotides agree with TRBD2. Per the germline V gene, CDR1 is SQVTM and CDR2 is ANQGSEA. The trim removed 7 bases at V and 3 bases at J, leaving 3 bases unmatched. CDR3 length: 14 residues. In nucleotides, the CDR3 is TGCAGCGCCGGACTAGCGGGACACACCGGGGAGCTGTTTTTT. This translates into CSAGLAGHTGELFF.

In nucleotides, the CDR3 is TGTGCCAGCAGCTATAGGGGGACAGGGAAGGCCACTGAAGCTTTCTTT. This encodes CASSYRGTGKATEAFF. J is TRBJ1-1 and V is TRBV7-3; 9 bases are shared with TRBD1. This CDR3 comprises 16 residues. The germline V gene has CDR1 SGHTA and CDR2 FQGTGA. V lost 4 bases and J lost 4; bases outside the gene matches: 10.

The J gene is TRBJ1-2, the V gene TRBV12-3 or TRBV12-4; D might be TRBD1 (5 bases). Trimming cost V 3 bases and J 4 bases, with 12 bases left between them. The CDR3 sequence is 14 residues long. CDR3 loop: CASSFKGPFYGYTF. As DNA, the CDR3 is TGTGCCAGCAGTTTTAAGGGACCGTTCTATGGCTACACCTTC.

To note about this clonotype: One end of the junction does not line up with germline, which may come from a read error. This chain connects TRBV7-6 to TRBJ1-6, with D unclear. The CDR3 runs 14 residues. Germline V gene data show CDR1 as SGHVS and CDR2 as FNYEAQ. The CDR3: CASSLDSFNSPLHF. The CDR3 DNA reads as TGTGCCAGCAGCTTAGATTCCTTTAATTCACCCCTCCACTTT.

This clonotype was seen only a few times. The rearrangement uses TRBV20-1 and TRBJ1-1; D is ambiguous. In germline, CDR1 is DFQATT, CDR2 SNEGSKA (reference sequence). This CDR3 comprises 16 residues. The germline V and J ends were trimmed by 2 bases and 0 bases, with 16 bases remaining between them. The CDR3 spells CSARNQYRAMNTEAFF. The CDR3 bases are TGCAGTGCTAGAAATCAGTACAGAGCTATGAACACTGAAGCTTTCTTT.

The chain carries TRBV20-1 and TRBJ1-2; D may be TRBD1 (5 bases). The CDR3 spans 14 residues. V lost 0 bases and J lost 4, with 12 bases in between. Per the germline V gene, CDR1 is DFQATT and CDR2 is SNEGSKA (reference sequence). CDR3 sequence: CSARDLGAIYGYTF. CDR3 sequence (DNA): TGCAGTGCTAGAGATCTCGGGGCGATCTATGGCTACACCTTC.

The chain carries TRBV6-1 and TRBJ1-5, with a possible D match to TRBD1 (6 bases). The CDR3 covers 15 residues. V shed 11 bases and J shed 7 bases, with 24 bases lying between them. Germline CDR1 is MNHNS and CDR2 is SASEGT. CDR3 in DNA: TGTGCCGGAGGGGGATGGGGGGGCGACGGACAGCCCCAGCATTTT. It translates to CAGGGWGGDGQPQHF.

The chain recombines TRBV12-3 or TRBV12-4 with TRBJ1-5; 7 nucleotides match TRBD1. The CDR3 loop spans 14 amino acids. With V trimmed by 5 bases and J by 3 bases, 4 bases remained unmatched. The CDR3 sequence: CASSRQGPNQPQHF. CDR3 DNA: TGTGCCAGCAGTCGACAGGGTCCCAATCAGCCCCAGCATTTT.

The chain is built from TRBV5-1 and TRBJ1-5, with TRBD1 matching over 8 bases. The CDR3 loop spans 16 amino acids. V dropped 4 bases and J dropped 5; count of bases not matched to a gene: 11. Germline V gene sequence: CDR1 SGHRS, CDR2 YFSETQ. The CDR3 protein is CASSPTGGGYYQPQHF. CDR3 coding DNA: TGCGCCAGCAGCCCTACAGGGGGAGGATATTATCAGCCCCAGCATTTT.